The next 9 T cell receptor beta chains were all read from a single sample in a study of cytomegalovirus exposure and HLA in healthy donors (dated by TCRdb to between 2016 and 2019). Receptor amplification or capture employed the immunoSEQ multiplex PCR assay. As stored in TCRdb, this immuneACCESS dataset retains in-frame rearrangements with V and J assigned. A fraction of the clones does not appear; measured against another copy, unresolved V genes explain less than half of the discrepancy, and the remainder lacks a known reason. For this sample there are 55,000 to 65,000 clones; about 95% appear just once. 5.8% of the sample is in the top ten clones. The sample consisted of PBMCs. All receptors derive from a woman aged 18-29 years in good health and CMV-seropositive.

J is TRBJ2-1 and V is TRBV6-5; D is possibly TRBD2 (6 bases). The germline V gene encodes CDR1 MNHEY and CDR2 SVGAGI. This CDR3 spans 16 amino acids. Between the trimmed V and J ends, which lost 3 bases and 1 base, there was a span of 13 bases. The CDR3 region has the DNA TGTGCCAGCAGTTATATGTTCGCGGGGTCCTACAATGAGCAGTTCTTC. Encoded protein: CASSYMFAGSYNEQFF.

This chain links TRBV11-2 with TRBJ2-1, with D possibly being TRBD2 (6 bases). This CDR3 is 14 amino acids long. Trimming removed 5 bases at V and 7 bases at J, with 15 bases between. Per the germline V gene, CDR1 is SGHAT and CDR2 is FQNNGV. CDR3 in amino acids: CASSVRETRNEQFF. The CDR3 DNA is TGTGCCAGCAGCGTTCGGGAGACGCGTAATGAGCAGTTCTTC.

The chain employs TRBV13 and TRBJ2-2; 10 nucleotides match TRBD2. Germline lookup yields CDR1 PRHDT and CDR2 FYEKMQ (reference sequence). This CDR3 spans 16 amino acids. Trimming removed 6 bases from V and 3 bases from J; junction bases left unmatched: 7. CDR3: CASSTRLAGYTGELFF. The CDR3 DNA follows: TGTGCCAGCAGTACGAGACTAGCGGGTTACACCGGGGAGCTGTTTTTT.

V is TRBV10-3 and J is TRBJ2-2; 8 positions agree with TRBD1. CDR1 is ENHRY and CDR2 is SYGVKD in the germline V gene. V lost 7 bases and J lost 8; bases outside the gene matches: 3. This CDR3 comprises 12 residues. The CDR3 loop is CAITRDRGELFF. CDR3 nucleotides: TGTGCCATCACCAGGGACAGGGGGGAGCTGTTTTTT.

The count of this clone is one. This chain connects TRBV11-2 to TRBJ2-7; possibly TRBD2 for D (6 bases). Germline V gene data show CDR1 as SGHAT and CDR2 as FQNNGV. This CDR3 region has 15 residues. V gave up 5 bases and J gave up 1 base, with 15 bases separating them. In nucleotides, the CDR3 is TGTGCCAGCAGCCCACTTATTAGCGGTTCCTACGAGCAGTACTTC. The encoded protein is CASSPLISGSYEQYF.

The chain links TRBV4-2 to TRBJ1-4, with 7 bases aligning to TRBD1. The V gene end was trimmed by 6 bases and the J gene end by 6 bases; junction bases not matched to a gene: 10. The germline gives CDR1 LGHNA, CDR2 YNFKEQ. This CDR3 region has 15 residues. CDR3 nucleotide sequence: TGTGCCAGCAGTCCCCCGGGCAGGGGGGATGAAAAACTGTTTTTT. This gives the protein CASSPPGRGDEKLFF.

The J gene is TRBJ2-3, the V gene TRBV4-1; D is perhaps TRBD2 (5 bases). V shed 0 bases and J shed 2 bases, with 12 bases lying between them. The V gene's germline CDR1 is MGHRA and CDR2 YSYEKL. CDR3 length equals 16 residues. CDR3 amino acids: CASSQDRTDFTDTQYF. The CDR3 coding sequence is TGCGCCAGCAGCCAAGACCGGACGGACTTCACAGATACGCAGTATTTT.

The CDR3 coding sequence is TGTGCCAGCAGCCCCTCCGGGACAGGCTATGGCTACACCTTC. Its translation: CASSPSGTGYGYTF. V gene TRBV6-4 combines with J gene TRBJ1-2; 8 bases are shared with TRBD1. This CDR3 is built from 14 residues. V gave up 6 bases and J gave up 4 bases; unmatched junction bases: 7. Germline lookup yields CDR1 MRHNA and CDR2 SNTAGT.

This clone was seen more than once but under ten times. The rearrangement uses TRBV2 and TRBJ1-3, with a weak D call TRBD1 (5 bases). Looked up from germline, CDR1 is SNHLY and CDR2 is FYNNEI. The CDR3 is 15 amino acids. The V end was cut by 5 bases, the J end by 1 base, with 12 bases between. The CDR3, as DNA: TGTGCCAGCAGTACCGACAGTTATTCTGGAAACACCATATATTTT. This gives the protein CASSTDSYSGNTIYF.